The rows below give T cell receptor beta chains drawn from one sample of a study of T cell responses to AZD1222 COVID-19 vaccine. Clones were read by immunoSEQ multiplex PCR, and TCRdb kept only the in-frame ones, dropping some. The profile covers under 45,000 clones, with about 90% appearing a single time and under 30% taken by the ten largest. The specimen was peripheral blood, collected 28 days after the second dose of the MenACWY control vaccine. The receptor set was obtained from an adult who received the MenACWY meningococcal vaccine as a control. Both conserved end residues are part of each CDR3. A D gene is named only where the DNA matches it firmly. Rows may omit the clone size; those that give it use once, few, many or a size class.

TRBD2,TRBV19,TRBJ2-1,NA,TGTGCCAGTAGTATTAGACGACTAGCGGGTAACAATGAGCAGTTCTTC,CASSIRRLAGNNEQFF
NA,TRBV15,TRBJ1-1,NA,TGTGCCACCAGCAGATTAGGAGCAGAAGCTTTCTTT,CATSRLGAEAFF
NA,TRBV10-3,TRBJ2-1,NA,TGTGCCTCCGGGGAGACTCCTTACAATGAGCAGTTCTTC,CASGETPYNEQFF
NA,TRBV30,TRBJ2-3,NA,TGTGCCTACGAGGAAGGAAATACGCAGTATTTT,CAYEEGNTQYF
NA,TRBV6-1,TRBJ2-1,NA,TGTGCCAGCAGTGAAGGGCTAGCCACCAATGAGCAGTTCTTC,CASSEGLATNEQFF
TRBD1,TRBV27,TRBJ1-1,NA,TGTGCCAGCAGTGCATTGACAGGGAGCACTGAAGCTTTCTTT,CASSALTGSTEAFF
NA,TRBV5-1,TRBJ2-3,NA,TGCGCCAGCAGCTTGACAGCGGAGACAGATACGCAGTATTTT,CASSLTAETDTQYF
NA,TRBV2,TRBJ2-2,NA,TGTGCCAGCCGGGACGCCTTTTTCACCGGGGAGCTGTTTTTT,CASRDAFFTGELFF
TRBD2,TRBV3-1/TRBV3-2,TRBJ2-3,NA,TGTGCCAGCACCTCTTGGCGGGAGGCCACAGATACGCAGTATTTT,CASTSWREATDTQYF
TRBD1,TRBV4-1,TRBJ1-3,once,TGCGCCAGCAGCCAGACAGGGGGTTGGGACACCATATATTTT,CASSQTGGWDTIYF
TRBD1,TRBV6-4,TRBJ2-7,NA,TGTGCCAGCAGGCCCCGGGACAGGGGACACGAGCAGTACTTC,CASRPRDRGHEQYF
TRBD1,TRBV6-5,TRBJ2-6,NA,TGTGCCAGCAGCCGACAGGGGGCTTGGGCCAACGTCCTGACTTTC,CASSRQGAWANVLTF
NA,TRBV6-2/TRBV6-3,TRBJ2-7,NA,TGTGCCAGCAGTTACCTGCTCAAATACGAGCAGTACTTC,CASSYLLKYEQYF
NA,TRBV19,TRBJ1-2,NA,TGTGCCAGTAGTATTAGGCCGAGCAGTGGCTACACCTTC,CASSIRPSSGYTF
NA,TRBV7-6,TRBJ2-5,NA,TGTGCCAGCAGCCCCGTCGGACTCCAAGAGACCCAGTACTTC,CASSPVGLQETQYF
TRBD2,TRBV27,TRBJ2-3,once,TGTGCCAGCAGCGGGACTAGCTCGGGAAAAAATACGCAGTATTTT,CASSGTSSGKNTQYF
NA,TRBV10-1,TRBJ2-1,NA,TGCGCCAGCGGGGGGACCGACAATGAGCAGTTCTTC,CASGGTDNEQFF
NA,TRBV11-2,TRBJ1-1,once,TGTGCCAGCAGCTTAGTTTCGGGACTCTCTGAAGCTTTCTTT,CASSLVSGLSEAFF
NA,TRBV30,TRBJ1-1,NA,TGTGCCTGGAGTGTAGTGGGTAACACTGAAGCTTTCTTT,CAWSVVGNTEAFF
NA,TRBV9,TRBJ1-6,NA,TGTGCCAGCAGCGTAGGACGGGATTATAATTCACCCCTCCACTTT,CASSVGRDYNSPLHF
TRBD1,TRBV6-2/TRBV6-3,TRBJ1-4,NA,TGTGCCAGCAGTAGAACCGGGACAGGCAATGAAAAACTGTTTTTT,CASSRTGTGNEKLFF
TRBD2,TRBV29-1,TRBJ2-7,NA,TGCAGCGCCGCACCCATACTAGCGGAGTCCTACGAGCAGTACTTC,CSAAPILAESYEQYF
TRBD1,TRBV2,TRBJ1-3,NA,TGTGCCAGCAGGAGAGGGACAGGGGGTTCTGGAAACACCATATATTTT,CASRRGTGGSGNTIYF
TRBD1,TRBV28,TRBJ2-4,NA,TGTGCCAGCAGTTTATCCTTATTCCTATATACGTCGGACAGGGGTAGTAACATTCAGTACTTC,CASSLSLFLYTSDRGSNIQYF
TRBD2,TRBV11-3,TRBJ2-1,NA,TGTGCCAGCAGCCCGACTAGCGCCCATGAGCAGTTCTTC,CASSPTSAHEQFF
NA,TRBV6-2/TRBV6-3,TRBJ1-5,NA,TGTGCCAGCAGTTATCTCGGGCATAGCAATCAGCCCCAGCATTTT,CASSYLGHSNQPQHF
NA,TRBV14,TRBJ2-5,NA,TGTGCCAGCAGCCAAGAAGCGCCAGGGCTGGGGACCCAGTACTTC,CASSQEAPGLGTQYF
NA,TRBV9,TRBJ2-1,once,TGTGCCAGCAGCCTAAGAGGTCAGGGCAACAATGAGCAGTTCTTC,CASSLRGQGNNEQFF
NA,TRBV5-4,TRBJ2-2,few,TGTGCCAGCAGCTGGGGACCGCCGAGGGGCACCGGGGAGCTGTTTTTT,CASSWGPPRGTGELFF
TRBD2,TRBV7-9,TRBJ2-1,NA,TGTGCCAGCAGCTTAGCGCGGGGCGGGAGGGCCTTCGATGAGCAGTTCTTC,CASSLARGGRAFDEQFF
NA,TRBV4-1,TRBJ2-3,few,TGCGCCAGCAGGCGGGTTCTTGAAACCAGGGGTAAAGTAGATACGCAGTATTTT,CASRRVLETRGKVDTQYF
NA,TRBV9,TRBJ2-2,NA,TGTGCCAGCAGCGTAACAGGGAACACCGGGGAGCTGTTTTTT,CASSVTGNTGELFF
NA,TRBV3-1/TRBV3-2,TRBJ2-1,NA,TGTGCCAGCAGCCAAGATATCGAAAGGGGGTTTCAGTTCTTC,CASSQDIERGFQFF
TRBD2,TRBV24-1,TRBJ2-3,NA,TGTGCCACCAGTGATTTTCCGACTAGCTCGAAAGCGTATTTT,CATSDFPTSSKAYF
TRBD2,TRBV3-1/TRBV3-2,TRBJ2-2,NA,TGTGCCAGCAGCCAAAGCGGGATGGGCACCGGGGAGCTGTTTTTT,CASSQSGMGTGELFF
TRBD2,TRBV11-3,TRBJ2-1,NA,TGTGCCAGCAGCTTGACTAGCGGCGATGAGCAGTTCTTC,CASSLTSGDEQFF
NA,TRBV6-5,TRBJ1-2,NA,TGTGCCAGCAGTTACTCGTCTCTGGCTTCCCAAGCGGGCTACACCTTC,CASSYSSLASQAGYTF
NA,TRBV4-1,TRBJ2-1,NA,TGCGCCAGCAGCCAAGACGTCAATGAGCAGTTCTTC,CASSQDVNEQFF
TRBD1,TRBV18,TRBJ1-4,few,TGTGCCAGCTCACTCCGAGGTACAGGGGTTAATGAAAAACTGTTTTTT,CASSLRGTGVNEKLFF
TRBD1,TRBV4-1,TRBJ2-7,NA,TGCGCCAGCAGCCTTTTTCTTGGGACAGATTCCTACGAGCAGTACTTC,CASSLFLGTDSYEQYF